The clone carrying this T cell receptor beta chain has just one count. Its specificity is not known. The junction departs from the called germline gene at one end, perhaps through a read error. Pooling was applied to second doses at about 4 or about 12 weeks. The sample is drawn from a study of T cell responses to AZD1222 COVID-19 vaccine. Sequenced by immunoSEQ multiplex PCR; TCRdb stores in-frame clones only, minus some. Among about 150,000 clones listed, about 93% were seen once. Study-level results: Regions 160-218 and 743-854 held dominance among vaccine-associated CD4 TCRs, which spanned spike. Donors skewed white British and female; clonal diversity was possibly underestimated. The number of AZD1222 recipients seropositive at baseline was only five to seven.

Germline lookup yields CDR1 SNHLY and CDR2 FYNNEI. The CDR3 loop spans 13 amino acids. The origin of this receptor is an adult who received the AZD1222 COVID-19 vaccine. Sequencing was performed on peripheral blood, taken 28 days after the second AZD1222 dose. The chain links TRBV2 to TRBJ1-3; D is uncertain. This CDR3 is CASREGTGNTIYF. The CDR3 DNA sequence: TGTGCCAGCAGGGAAGGGACTGGAAACACCATATATTTT.